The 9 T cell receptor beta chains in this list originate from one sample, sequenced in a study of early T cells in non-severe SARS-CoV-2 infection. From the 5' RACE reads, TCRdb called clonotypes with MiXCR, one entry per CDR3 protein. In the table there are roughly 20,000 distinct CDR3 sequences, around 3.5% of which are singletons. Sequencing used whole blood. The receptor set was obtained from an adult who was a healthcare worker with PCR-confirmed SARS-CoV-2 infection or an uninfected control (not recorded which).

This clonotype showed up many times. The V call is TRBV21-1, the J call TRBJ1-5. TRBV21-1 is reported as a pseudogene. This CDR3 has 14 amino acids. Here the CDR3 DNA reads TGTGCCAGCAAAGAAGTGAAAGCAAATCAGCCCCAGCATTTT. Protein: CASKEVKANQPQHF.

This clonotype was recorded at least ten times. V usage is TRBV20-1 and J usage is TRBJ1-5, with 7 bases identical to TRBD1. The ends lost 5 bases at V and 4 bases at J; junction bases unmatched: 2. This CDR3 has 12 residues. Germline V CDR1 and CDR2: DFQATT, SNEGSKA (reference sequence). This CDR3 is CSAHRGNQPQHF. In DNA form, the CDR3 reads TGCAGTGCTCACAGGGGAAATCAGCCCCAGCATTTT.

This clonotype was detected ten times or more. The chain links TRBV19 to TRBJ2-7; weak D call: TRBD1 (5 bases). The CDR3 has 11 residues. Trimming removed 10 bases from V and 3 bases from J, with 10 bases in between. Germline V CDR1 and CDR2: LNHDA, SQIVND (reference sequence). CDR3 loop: CATKGFYEQYF. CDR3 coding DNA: TGTGCCACCAAGGGGTTCTACGAGCAGTACTTC.

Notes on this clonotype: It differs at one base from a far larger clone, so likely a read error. This chain's CDR3 is CASSLAGGYTEAFF. CDR3 nucleotides: TGTGCCAGCAGCTTGGCAGGGGGCTACACTGAAGCTTTCTTT. The chain is built from TRBV7-9 and TRBJ1-1, with 8 bases fitting TRBD1. CDR1 SEHNR and CDR2 FQNEAQ come from the germline V gene (reference sequence). Losses at the gene ends were 3 bases for V and 3 bases for J; bases not matched to a gene: 3. The CDR3 is 14 amino acids.

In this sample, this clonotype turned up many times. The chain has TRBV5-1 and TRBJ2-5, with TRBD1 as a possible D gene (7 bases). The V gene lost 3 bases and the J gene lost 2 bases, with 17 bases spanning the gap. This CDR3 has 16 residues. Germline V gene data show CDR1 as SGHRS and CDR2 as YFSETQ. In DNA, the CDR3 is TGCGCCAGCAGCTGGACCCAGGGGGGTTCGCAAGAGACCCAGTACTTC. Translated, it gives CASSWTQGGSQETQYF.

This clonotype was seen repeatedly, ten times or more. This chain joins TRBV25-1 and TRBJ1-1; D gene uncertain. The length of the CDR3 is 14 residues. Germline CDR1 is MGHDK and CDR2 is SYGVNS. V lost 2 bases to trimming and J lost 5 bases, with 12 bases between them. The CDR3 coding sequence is TGTGCCAGCAGTGAAGGCGGGTACAAGACTGAAGCTTTCTTT. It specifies CASSEGGYKTEAFF. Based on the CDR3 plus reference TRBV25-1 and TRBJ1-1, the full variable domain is EADIYQTPRYLVIGTGKKITLECSQTMGHDKMYWYQQDPGMELHLIHYSYGVNSTEKGDLSSESTVSRIRTEHFPLTLESARPSHTSQYLCASSEGGYKTEAFFGQGTRLTVV.

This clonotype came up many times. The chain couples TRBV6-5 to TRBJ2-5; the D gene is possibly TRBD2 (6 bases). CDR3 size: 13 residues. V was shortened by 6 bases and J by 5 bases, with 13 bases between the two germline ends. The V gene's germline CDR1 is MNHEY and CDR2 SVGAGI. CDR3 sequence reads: CASSLGGWETQYF. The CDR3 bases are TGTGCCAGCAGCCTGGGGGGATGGGAGACCCAGTACTTC.

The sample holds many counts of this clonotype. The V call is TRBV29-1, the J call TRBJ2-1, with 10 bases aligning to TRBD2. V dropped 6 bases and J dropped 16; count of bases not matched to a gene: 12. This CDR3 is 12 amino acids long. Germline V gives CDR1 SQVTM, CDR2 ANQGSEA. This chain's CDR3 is CSVSSSSGSTFF. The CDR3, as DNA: TGCAGCGTCTCCTCCTCTAGCGGGAGTACTTTCTTC.

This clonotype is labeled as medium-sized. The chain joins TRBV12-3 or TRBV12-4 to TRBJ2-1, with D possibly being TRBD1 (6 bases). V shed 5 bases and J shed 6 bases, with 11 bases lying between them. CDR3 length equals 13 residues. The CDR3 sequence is CASSRNRVNEQFF. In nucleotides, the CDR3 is TGTGCCAGCAGTCGCAACAGGGTCAATGAGCAGTTCTTC.